These 29 T cell receptor beta chains were all obtained from the same sample, sequenced in a study of Graves' ophthalmopathy and Graves' hyperthyroidism. RNA transcripts yielded amplified TCR beta CDR3 regions. The authors performed first-round RT-PCR with HTBI primers and then a second-round multiplex PCR. TCRdb processed the multiplex PCR reads anew with MiXCR; each CDR3 protein has one entry. The sample consists of 620,000 or so distinct CDR3 sequences, about 24% of them appearing once. The sample was peripheral blood. These receptors were taken from a woman between 18 and 29 years old with stable Graves' hyperthyroidism. Some clones in this sample may be carry-over from other donors' samples.

This clonotype was observed at least ten times. The chain joins TRBV7-9 to TRBJ1-2; no reliable D call. The CDR3 covers 15 residues. The ends were cut back, 0 bases at V and 8 bases at J, with 16 bases in the middle. The V gene's germline CDR1 is SEHNR and CDR2 FQNEAQ (reference sequence). The CDR3 loop is CASSLARASVVGYTF. The CDR3 region has the DNA TGTGCCAGCAGCTTAGCACGGGCTTCGGTGGTAGGCTACACCTTC.

This clonotype has only a few counts. The chain couples TRBV2 to TRBJ2-2; tentative D call: TRBD1 (6 bases). CDR1 SNHLY and CDR2 FYNNEI come from the germline V gene. CDR3 length: 15 residues. The V end was cut by 6 bases, the J end by 0 bases, with 11 bases between. CDR3 amino acids: CASRLDRSNTGELFF. Here the CDR3 DNA reads TGTGCCAGCAGGCTCGACAGGTCGAACACCGGGGAGCTGTTTTTT. The full variable domain, with the rest looked up from reference TRBV2 and TRBJ2-2, is EPEVTQTPSHQVTQMGQEVILRCVPISNHLYFYWYRQILGQKVEFLVSFYNNEISEKSEIFDDQFSVERPDGSNFTLKIRSTKLEDSAMYFCASRLDRSNTGELFFGEGSRLTVL.

This clonotype showed up many times. This sequence joins TRBV10-3 and TRBJ2-7, with 15 positions matching TRBD2. Trimming at V came to 7 bases and at J to 5 bases, leaving 18 bases not matched to a gene. The CDR3 sequence is 19 residues long. Germline V gives CDR1 ENHRY, CDR2 SYGVKD. CDR3 amino acids: CAINDPGTSGRRSLHEQYF. The DNA for the CDR3 is TGTGCCATCAATGACCCCGGGACTAGCGGGAGGAGGAGCCTCCACGAGCAGTACTTC.

The chain combines TRBV30 with TRBJ2-7; TRBD1 aligns across 7 bases. With 3 bases clipped from V and 3 bases from J, the junction kept 5 bases outside the gene matches. Per the germline V gene, CDR1 is GTSNPN and CDR2 is SVGIG (reference sequence). CDR3 size: 13 residues. The CDR3 protein is CAWRTPGGYEQYF. DNA of the CDR3: TGTGCCTGGAGGACACCAGGGGGCTACGAGCAGTACTTC.

A note on this clonotype: A read error is possible here, since a much larger clone lies one base away. V usage is TRBV29-1 and J usage is TRBJ2-7, with a weak D call TRBD1 (5 bases). The CDR3 totals 12 residues. Per the germline V gene, CDR1 is SQVTM and CDR2 is ANQGSEA. The CDR3 loop reads CSVGSTAYEHYF. The CDR3 DNA reads TGCAGCGTTGGTTCGACAGCCTACGAGCACTACTTC.

This clonotype has at least ten counts. This may arise from a read error, as a much more abundant clone is one base away. The V gene is TRBV28, the J gene TRBJ2-7; 9 bases agree with TRBD2. CDR1 and CDR2 from the germline V gene are MDHEN and SYDVKM. CDR3 length: 12 residues. The CDR3 DNA follows: TGTGCCAGCAGTGGGACTAGCTACGAGCAGTGCTTC. As protein: CASSGTSYEQCF.

This clonotype turned up a few times. V usage is TRBV4-1 and J usage is TRBJ2-2, with a tentative D call TRBD1 (6 bases). CDR1 is MGHRA, CDR2 YSYEKL, per germline. The V gene lost 0 bases and the J gene lost 2 bases, with 10 bases spanning the gap. CDR3 length: 16 amino acids. The CDR3 DNA reads as TGCGCCAGCAGCCAAGAAGGGGGTAGCAACACCGGGGAGCTGTTTTTT. Translation gives CASSQEGGSNTGELFF.

The V call is TRBV14, the J call TRBJ1-2, with D possibly matching TRBD1 (6 bases). V shed 3 bases and J shed 4 bases, with 12 bases lying between them. This CDR3 spans 14 amino acids. Per germline, CDR1 SGHDN and CDR2 FVKESK. The CDR3 DNA is TGTGCCAGCAGCCAGTCCACAGGGACCTATGGCTACACCTTC. It is translated as CASSQSTGTYGYTF.

The chain uses TRBV12-3 or TRBV12-4 and TRBJ2-3, with D tentatively TRBD1 (6 bases). V lost 4 bases, J lost 3 bases, and 11 bases lay in between. The CDR3 runs 14 residues. The CDR3 region is CASSSPGETDTQYF. CDR3 DNA sequence: TGTGCCAGCAGTTCCCCAGGGGAGACAGATACGCAGTATTTT.

This chain links TRBV9 with TRBJ1-2; tentative D call: TRBD1 (5 bases). The CDR3 sequence is 15 residues long. Trimming took 4 bases from V and 1 from J, leaving 14 bases between them. From germline, CDR1 is SGDLS and CDR2 YYNGEE. CDR3: CASSPAAGNNYGYTF. CDR3 DNA sequence: TGTGCCAGCAGCCCAGCAGCAGGGAATAACTATGGCTACACCTTC.

Many counts were recorded for this clonotype. CDR3 sequence: CASSPRAAPGTGYGYTF. The CDR3 nucleotides read TGTGCCAGCAGTCCCCGCGCGGCTCCCGGGACAGGGTATGGCTACACCTTC. The V call is TRBV27, the J call TRBJ1-2; TRBD1 matches 9 bases. V shed 5 bases, J shed 5 bases, and the junction held 15 bases outside the gene matches. The CDR3 runs to 17 residues. CDR1 and CDR2 from the germline V gene are MNHEY and SMNVEV (reference sequence).

This clonotype has ten or more counts. This chain connects TRBV20-1 to TRBJ2-5; TRBD1 matches 8 bases. V lost 5 bases, J lost 1 base, and 9 bases stayed unmatched. CDR1 and CDR2 from the germline V gene are DFQATT and SNEGSKA (reference sequence). The CDR3 consists of 15 residues. The chain's CDR3 is CSARLTGGFQETQYF. The CDR3 DNA sequence: TGCAGTGCTCGACTTACAGGGGGGTTCCAAGAGACCCAGTACTTC.

V and J are TRBV12-3 or TRBV12-4 and TRBJ1-2, with 7 bases lining up with TRBD1. This CDR3 region has 13 residues. The V gene end was trimmed by 7 bases and the J gene end by 8 bases; junction bases not matched to a gene: 10. DNA of the CDR3: TGTGCCAGCACTCTAAGAGGGGGCAACGGCTACACCTTC. Amino acid sequence: CASTLRGGNGYTF.

This clonotype was seen a few times. The chain carries TRBV20-1 and TRBJ1-1, with TRBD1 matching 9 bases. This CDR3 comprises 12 residues. V lost 3 bases, J lost 7 bases, and 3 bases stayed unmatched. Germline V gene sequence: CDR1 DFQATT, CDR2 SNEGSKA (reference sequence). The CDR3 reads CSARRGQGEAFF. The CDR3 nucleotides are TGCAGTGCTAGGCGGGGACAGGGTGAAGCTTTCTTT.

Only a few counts were recorded for this clonotype. The gene calls are TRBV7-6 and TRBJ2-2; TRBD2 matches at 10 bases. After removal of 5 bases from V and 7 bases from J, the junction contained 4 bases not matched to a gene. Germline assignment: CDR1 SGHVS and CDR2 FNYEAQ. This CDR3 spans 14 amino acids. CDR3 bases: TGTGCCAGCAGCCCGACTAGCGGGTTCGGGGAGCTGTTTTTT. Protein product: CASSPTSGFGELFF.

This clonotype came up many times. This rearrangement joins TRBV28 to TRBJ2-7; 7 bases match TRBD2. In germline, CDR1 is MDHEN, CDR2 SYDVKM. The CDR3 length is 14 residues. With V trimmed by 5 bases and J by 6 bases, 10 bases remained unmatched. CDR3 loop: CASSLPPAGIEQYF. The CDR3 nucleotides read TGTGCCAGCAGTCTCCCCCCAGCGGGAATCGAGCAGTACTTC. The whole variable domain, remainder taken from reference TRBV28 and TRBJ2-7, is DVKVTQSSRYLVKRTGEKVFLECVQDMDHENMFWYRQDPGLGLRLIYFSYDVKMKEKGDIPEGYSVSREKKERFSLILESASTNQTSMYLCASSLPPAGIEQYFGPGTRLTVT.

Only a few counts were recorded for this clonotype. The rearrangement joins TRBV4-2 to TRBJ1-1; a weak D match, TRBD1 (6 bases). Germline loops: CDR1 LGHNA, CDR2 YNFKEQ. This CDR3 region has 17 residues. V was cut by 0 bases and J by 4 bases, with 18 bases left in between. CDR3 sequence reads: CASSQESQGMWSTEAFF. The CDR3 DNA is TGTGCCAGCAGCCAAGAATCGCAGGGGATGTGGAGCACTGAAGCTTTCTTT.

This clonotype has only a few counts. V usage is TRBV27 and J usage is TRBJ2-7; 9 bases line up with TRBD1. The CDR3 loop spans 16 amino acids. The germline CDR1 and CDR2 sequences are MNHEY and SMNVEV (reference sequence). The junction had 15 bases not matched to a gene; V was cut back by 8 bases and J by 4 bases. The CDR3 loop reads CASAYAGTGSRYEQYF. The CDR3 DNA sequence: TGTGCCAGCGCCTACGCTGGGACAGGGAGTAGGTACGAGCAGTACTTC.

As for this clonotype: A much larger clone differs by one base, so this may be a read error. The CDR3 ends on some other residue instead of the conserved phenylalanine or tryptophan, so this is likely a read error. The gene calls are TRBV6-2 or TRBV6-3 and TRBJ1-5, with D unresolved. Looked up from germline, CDR1 is MNHEY and CDR2 is SVGEGT. Trimming shortened V by 5 bases and J by 3 bases, and 11 bases separated the two germline ends. The CDR3 is 14 residues long. This CDR3 is CASSQQWYNQPQHS. The DNA of the CDR3 is TGTGCCAGCAGTCAGCAGTGGTACAATCAGCCCCAGCATTCT.

This clonotype was counted at least ten times. The rearrangement joins TRBV29-1 to TRBJ2-7, with 10 bases identical to TRBD2. Germline trimming cut 6 bases from V and 4 bases from J; bases unmatched to any gene: 6. Per the germline V gene, CDR1 is SQVTM and CDR2 is ANQGSEA. The CDR3 covers 13 residues. Here the CDR3 DNA reads TGCAGCGTGGGGCCTAGCGGGGGTTACGAGCAGTACTTC. It translates to CSVGPSGGYEQYF.

This clonotype was counted at least ten times. This chain connects TRBV12-3 or TRBV12-4 to TRBJ2-5; TRBD1 is a possible D gene (6 bases). The CDR3 has 13 residues. Trimming took off 0 bases at V and 6 bases at J, with 8 bases between the two ends. The CDR3 sequence: CASSLAQGKTQYF. The CDR3 coding sequence is TGTGCCAGCAGTTTAGCGCAGGGGAAGACCCAGTACTTC.

In this sample, this clonotype turned up many times. Given a much more abundant clone one base away, this may be a read error. The V and J genes are TRBV19 and TRBJ2-5; TRBD1 or TRBD2 may be the D gene (5 bases each). The CDR3 sequence is 14 residues long. Germline-derived CDR1 and CDR2 are LNHDA and SQIVND (reference sequence). The CDR3 DNA is TGTACCAGTAGGGGACGGTCCTCGGGGGAGACCCAGTACTTC. It translates to CTSRGRSSGETQYF.

V usage is TRBV20-1 and J usage is TRBJ2-2; D not resolved. The CDR3 contains 14 residues. CDR1 is DFQATT, CDR2 SNEGSKA, per germline (reference sequence). V lost 0 bases and J lost 5, with 10 bases in between. The CDR3 nucleotides read TGCAGTGCTAGAGATCTAAGAGCGACCGGGGAGCTGTTTTTT. Its protein is CSARDLRATGELFF.

The rearrangement joins TRBV30 to TRBJ2-4; D not resolved. Germline V lookup: CDR1 GTSNPN, CDR2 SVGIG (reference sequence). The CDR3 is 11 residues long. Trimming left V 0 bases short and J 6 bases short, with 3 bases between. The CDR3 reads CAWSVSNIQYF. CDR3 nucleotides: TGTGCCTGGAGTGTATCAAACATTCAGTACTTC.

At least ten counts were recorded for this clonotype. V and J are TRBV9 and TRBJ2-7; D possibly uses TRBD1 or TRBD2 (5 bases each). Per the germline V gene, CDR1 is SGDLS and CDR2 is YYNGEE. Trimming stripped 1 base from V and 0 bases from J, with 11 bases between. The CDR3 runs 15 residues. The CDR3: CASSVTGTASYEQYF. CDR3 sequence (DNA): TGTGCCAGCAGCGTAACTGGGACGGCCTCCTACGAGCAGTACTTC. Together with reference TRBV9 and TRBJ2-7, the CDR3 gives the full variable domain: DSGVTQTPKHLITATGQRVTLRCSPRSGDLSVYWYQQSLDQGLQFLIQYYNGEERAKGNILERFSAQQFPDLHSELNLSSLELGDSALYFCASSVTGTASYEQYFGPGTRLTVT.

With respect to this clonotype: Possible read error: a much larger clone is one base away. This chain connects TRBV28 to TRBJ1-5, with D hard to call. CDR3 length: 15 residues. Germline loops: CDR1 MDHEN, CDR2 SYDVKM. CDR3 residues: CASSFMEGSNQPRHF. CDR3 sequence (DNA): TGTGCCAGCAGTTTTATGGAGGGTAGCAATCAGCCCCGGCATTTT.

This clonotype was detected ten times or more. The chain employs TRBV29-1 and TRBJ2-7, with 8 nucleotides matching TRBD1. J lost 5 bases, V lost 5 bases, and 8 bases had no gene match. CDR3 length equals 13 residues. Germline V gives CDR1 SQVTM, CDR2 ANQGSEA. CDR3 nucleotides: TGCAGCGTTTCCGGGACAGGCTTGGACGAGCAGTACTTC. It specifies CSVSGTGLDEQYF.

This clonotype occurred many times. The chain carries TRBV28 and TRBJ1-1, with 8 nucleotides matching TRBD1. The CDR3 totals 15 residues. Germline values: CDR1 MDHEN, CDR2 SYDVKM. V shed 7 bases, J shed 1 base, and the junction held 8 bases outside the gene matches. CDR3 sequence: CASKGQDQGNTEAFF. For the CDR3, the DNA is TGTGCCAGCAAGGGACAGGACCAGGGGAACACTGAAGCTTTCTTT.

This clonotype came up many times. The gene calls are TRBV11-2 and TRBJ2-5, with 9 bases lining up with TRBD1. With 5 bases clipped from V and 2 bases from J, the junction kept 6 bases outside the gene matches. CDR3 length: 15 residues. Germline V gives CDR1 SGHAT, CDR2 FQNNGV. The chain's CDR3 is CASSDGDRAQETQYF. The CDR3 DNA sequence: TGTGCCAGCAGCGACGGGGACAGGGCACAAGAGACCCAGTACTTC.